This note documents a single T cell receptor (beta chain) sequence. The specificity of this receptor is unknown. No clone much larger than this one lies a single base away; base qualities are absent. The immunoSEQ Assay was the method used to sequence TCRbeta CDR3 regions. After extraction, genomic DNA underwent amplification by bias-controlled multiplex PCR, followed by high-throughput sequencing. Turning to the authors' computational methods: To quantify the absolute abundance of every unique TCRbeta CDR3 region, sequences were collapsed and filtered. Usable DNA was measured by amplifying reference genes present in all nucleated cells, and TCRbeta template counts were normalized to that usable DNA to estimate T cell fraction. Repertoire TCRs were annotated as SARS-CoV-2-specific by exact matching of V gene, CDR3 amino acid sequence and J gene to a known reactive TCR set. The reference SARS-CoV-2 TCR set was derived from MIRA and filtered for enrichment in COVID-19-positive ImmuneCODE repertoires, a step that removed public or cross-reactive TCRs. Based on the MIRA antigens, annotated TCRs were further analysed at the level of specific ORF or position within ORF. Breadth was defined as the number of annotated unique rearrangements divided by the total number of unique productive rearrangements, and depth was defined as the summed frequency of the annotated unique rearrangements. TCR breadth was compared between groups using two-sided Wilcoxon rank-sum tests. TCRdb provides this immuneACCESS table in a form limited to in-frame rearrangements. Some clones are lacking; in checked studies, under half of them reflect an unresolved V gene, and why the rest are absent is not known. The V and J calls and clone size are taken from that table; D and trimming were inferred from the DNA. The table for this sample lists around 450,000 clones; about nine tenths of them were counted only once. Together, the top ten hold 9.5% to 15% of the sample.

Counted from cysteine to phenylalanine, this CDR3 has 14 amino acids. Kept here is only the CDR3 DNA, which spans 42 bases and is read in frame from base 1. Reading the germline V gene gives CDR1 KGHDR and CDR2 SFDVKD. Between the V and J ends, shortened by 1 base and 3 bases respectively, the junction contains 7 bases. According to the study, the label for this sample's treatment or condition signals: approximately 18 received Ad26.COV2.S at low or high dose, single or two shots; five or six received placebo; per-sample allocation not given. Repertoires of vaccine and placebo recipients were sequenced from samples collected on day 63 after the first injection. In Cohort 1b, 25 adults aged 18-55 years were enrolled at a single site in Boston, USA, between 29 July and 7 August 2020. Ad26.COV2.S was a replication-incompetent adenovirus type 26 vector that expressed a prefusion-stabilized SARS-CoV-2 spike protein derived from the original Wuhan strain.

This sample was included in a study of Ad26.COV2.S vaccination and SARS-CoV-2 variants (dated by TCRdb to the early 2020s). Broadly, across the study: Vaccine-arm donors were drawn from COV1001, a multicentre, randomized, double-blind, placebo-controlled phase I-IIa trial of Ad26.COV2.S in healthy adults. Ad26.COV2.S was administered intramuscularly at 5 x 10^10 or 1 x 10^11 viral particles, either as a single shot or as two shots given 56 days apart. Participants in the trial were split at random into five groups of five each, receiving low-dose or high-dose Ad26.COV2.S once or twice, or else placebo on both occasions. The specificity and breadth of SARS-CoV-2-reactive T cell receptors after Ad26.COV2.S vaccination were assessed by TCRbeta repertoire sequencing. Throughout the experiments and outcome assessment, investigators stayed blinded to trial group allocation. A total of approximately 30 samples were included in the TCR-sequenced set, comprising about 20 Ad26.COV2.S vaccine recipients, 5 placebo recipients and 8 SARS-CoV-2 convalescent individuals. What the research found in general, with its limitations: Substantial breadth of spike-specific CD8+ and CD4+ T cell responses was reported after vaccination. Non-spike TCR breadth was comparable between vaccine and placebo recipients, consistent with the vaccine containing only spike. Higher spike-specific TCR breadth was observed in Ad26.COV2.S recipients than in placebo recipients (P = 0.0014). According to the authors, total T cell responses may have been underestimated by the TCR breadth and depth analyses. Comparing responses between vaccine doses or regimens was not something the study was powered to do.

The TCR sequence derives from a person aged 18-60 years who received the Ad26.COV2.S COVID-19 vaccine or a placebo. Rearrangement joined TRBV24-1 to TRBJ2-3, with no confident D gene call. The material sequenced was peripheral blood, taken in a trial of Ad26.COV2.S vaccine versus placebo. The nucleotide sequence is TGTGCCACCAGTGATTTCGACCGAACAGATACGCAGTATTTT. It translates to CATSDFDRTDTQYF.